This TCR beta chain comes out of a study of T cell repertoires in cytomegalovirus infection. Study-wide background: TCR beta signatures that were public indicated CMV infection and matching HLA type. Whole-study findings and limits: Accumulated public TCR beta family frequency recognized individuals carrying CMV together with the relevant HLA. Predominance within the ex vivo response was attributable to HLA-C-restricted CMV-specific TCR beta clonotypes.

TCRdb reprocessed the reads with MiXCR, giving one entry per CDR3 protein. The table shows about 180,000 distinct CDR3 sequences, with under 15% occurring only once. Details on this clonotype: The antigen remains unidentified.

There are 17 residues in the CDR3. V was pared by 9 bases and J by 0 bases, with 19 bases between. The germline V gene encodes CDR1 SGHDT and CDR2 YYEEEE. This TCR was recovered from a human donor in good health (CMV status not recorded). Some clones in this sample may be carry-over from other donors' samples. Sequenced material: PBMCs. This chain connects TRBV5-6 to TRBJ2-6; no firm D call. In nucleotides, the CDR3 is TGTGCCACCACCCCCTGGCAGCATAGCTCTGGGGCCAACGTCCTGACTTTC. Residues: CATTPWQHSSGANVLTF.